The clone carrying this T cell receptor beta chain was seen many times. TCRdb reprocessed the 5' RACE reads via MiXCR and lists one record per CDR3 protein. Among fewer than 45,000 distinct CDR3 sequences listed, about 7% were seen once. Time point here: sample taken at primary tumor resection. The data are from a study of spatial heterogeneity in lung cancer. V was clipped by 5 bases and J by 3 bases, with 7 bases between them. CDR3 length equals 13 residues. From germline, CDR1 is SEHNR and CDR2 FQNEAQ (reference sequence). The sample consisted of PBMCs, taken at surgery. This TCR was recovered from a female donor with early-stage non-small cell lung cancer. The chain links TRBV7-9 to TRBJ1-4; D is unclear. The CDR3 loop reads CASSPQSNEKLFF. The DNA for the CDR3 is TGTGCCAGCAGCCCACAGTCTAATGAAAAACTGTTTTTT.